Shown below are 22 T cell receptor beta chains from a single sample sequenced in a study of shared clonotypes between healthy human individuals. Here immunoSEQ multiplex PCR was the method, and the copy in TCRdb shows in-frame clones only, minus some. The sample shows 2,500,000 or so clones, around 93% of them seen only once. Sequencing used naive CD4+ T cells from PBMCs. Indicated subset: CD45RA+ positively selected. These receptors were collected from a young man in good health. Some clones in this sample may be carry-over from other donors' samples.

This sequence joins TRBV6-5 and TRBJ2-7, with 8 bases aligning to TRBD2. This CDR3 comprises 14 residues. Germline CDR1 and CDR2: MNHEY and SVGAGI. The junction had 6 bases not matched to a gene; V was cut back by 5 bases and J by 3 bases. The CDR3 DNA follows: TGTGCCAGCAGTAAGCGGGAGAACGGCTACGAGCAGTACTTC. Translated, it gives CASSKRENGYEQYF.

The chain links TRBV6-1 to TRBJ2-7, with 7 bases lining up with TRBD1. Per germline, CDR1 MNHNS and CDR2 SASEGT. CDR3 length equals 15 residues. V was clipped by 7 bases and J by 2 bases; unmatched bases: 11. In DNA, the CDR3 is TGTGCCAGCACCCCAGGGGGACAGAGAGCCTACGAGCAGTACTTC. This sequence encodes CASTPGGQRAYEQYF.

The chain employs TRBV28 and TRBJ1-6, with 10 nucleotides matching TRBD1. Germline values: CDR1 MDHEN, CDR2 SYDVKM. Losses at the gene ends were 7 bases for V and 13 bases for J; bases not matched to a gene: 7. The CDR3 length is 13 residues. CDR3 amino acids: CASNDRGPDPLHF. CDR3 bases: TGTGCCAGCAATGACAGGGGGCCCGATCCCCTCCACTTT. Combining the CDR3 with reference TRBV28 and TRBJ1-6 gives the whole variable domain DVKVTQSSRYLVKRTGEKVFLECVQDMDHENMFWYRQDPGLGLRLIYFSYDVKMKEKGDIPEGYSVSREKKERFSLILESASTNQTSMYLCASNDRGPDPLHFGNGTRLTVT.

This clone was seen a single time. The rearrangement uses TRBV11-3 and TRBJ2-1; the D call may be TRBD1 or TRBD2 (5 bases each). Germline V gene lookup returns CDR1 SGHNT and CDR2 YENEEA. The CDR3 covers 12 residues. V gave up 4 bases and J gave up 10 bases, with 11 bases separating them. The CDR3: CASSSPRGEQFF. The CDR3 region has the DNA TGTGCCAGCAGCTCCCCGAGGGGAGAGCAGTTCTTC. Variable domain in full (rest from reference TRBV11-3 and TRBJ2-1): EAGVVQSPRYKIIEKKQPVAFWCNPISGHNTLYWYLQNLGQGPELLIRYENEEAVDDSQLPKDRFSAERLKGVDSTLKIQPAELGDSAVYLCASSSPRGEQFFGPGTRLTVL.

This clone was counted between two and nine times. V and J are TRBV7-3 and TRBJ2-1; 14 nucleotides agree with TRBD2. The CDR3 consists of 18 residues. From germline, CDR1 is SGHTA and CDR2 FQGTGA. The V gene end was trimmed by 4 bases and the J gene end by 6 bases; junction bases not matched to a gene: 11. The DNA of the CDR3 is TGTGCCAGCAGCTCGCCGGGACTAGCGGGAGTAAGGGCCAATGAGCAGTTCTTC. It encodes CASSSPGLAGVRANEQFF.

This chain joins TRBV5-1 and TRBJ2-5, with a weak D call TRBD1 (6 bases). V was pared by 4 bases and J by 4 bases, with 14 bases between. Per the germline V gene, CDR1 is SGHRS and CDR2 is YFSETQ. This CDR3 has 14 amino acids. The CDR3 DNA follows: TGCGCCAGCAGCGGGGGCCCCCCGCGAGAGACCCAGTACTTC. Translated: CASSGGPPRETQYF.

Remarks on this clone: One end of the junction varies from germline; a read error may be responsible. This sequence joins TRBV2 and TRBJ1-4; TRBD1 might be the D (5 bases). Looked up from germline, CDR1 is SNHLY and CDR2 is FYNNEI. The CDR3 has 14 amino acids. For the CDR3, the DNA is TGTGCCAGCAGGGAAGACAGCGGGAGTGAAAAACTGTTTTTT. Its translation: CASREDSGSEKLFF.

The V call is TRBV4-3, the J call TRBJ2-6; TRBD1 is a possible D gene (6 bases). V dropped 3 bases and J dropped 0 bases, with 15 bases sitting between them. This CDR3 comprises 18 residues. Germline loops: CDR1 LGHNA, CDR2 YSLEER. CDR3 loop: CASSHRPGHASGANVLTF. CDR3 coding DNA: TGCGCCAGCAGCCACCGTCCGGGACATGCCTCTGGGGCCAACGTCCTGACTTTC.

The rearrangement uses TRBV7-7 and TRBJ2-1, with 7 bases identical to TRBD2. Trimming removed 5 bases from V and 4 bases from J; junction bases left unmatched: 5. The CDR3 contains 14 residues. Germline lookup yields CDR1 SSHAT and CDR2 FNYEAQ (reference sequence). The DNA of the CDR3 is TGTGCCAGCAGCCCTAGCGGCCTATACAATGAGCAGTTCTTC. Translating gives CASSPSGLYNEQFF.

This chain connects TRBV4-1 to TRBJ2-7, with TRBD1 matching 7 bases. V gave up 4 bases and J gave up 4 bases; unmatched junction bases: 7. The CDR3 has 14 amino acids. Germline CDR1 reads MGHRA; CDR2 reads YSYEKL. CDR3 residues: CASSRVDRSYEQYF. The CDR3 DNA follows: TGCGCCAGCAGCCGGGTGGACAGGAGTTACGAGCAGTACTTC.

This clone was counted a single time. The genes are TRBV28 and TRBJ1-3; D gene ambiguous. CDR3 size: 17 residues. V was cut by 6 bases and J by 2 bases, with 20 bases left in between. The germline CDR1 and CDR2 sequences are MDHEN and SYDVKM. The CDR3 DNA sequence: TGTGCCAGCAGCCTCCTTGGACGGGAGGGCACTGGAAACACCATATATTTT. Amino acid sequence: CASSLLGREGTGNTIYF.

The chain employs TRBV29-1 and TRBJ1-5, with 7 bases that match TRBD1. Germline-derived CDR1 and CDR2 are SQVTM and ANQGSEA. Unmatched junction bases numbered 5, after V lost 6 bases and J lost 3 bases. The CDR3 sequence is 13 residues long. This CDR3 is CSVQTGNNQPQHF. As DNA, the CDR3 is TGCAGCGTCCAGACAGGGAACAATCAGCCCCAGCATTTT.

This sequence joins TRBV30 and TRBJ2-5, with TRBD2 as a possible D gene (5 bases). V gave up 2 bases and J gave up 3 bases, with 19 bases separating them. The CDR3 is 16 residues long. CDR1 and CDR2 from the germline V gene are GTSNPN and SVGIG (reference sequence). As DNA, the CDR3 is TGTGCCTGGAGTCGAGGCCAGCGGACGTTCGAAGAGACCCAGTACTTC. The encoded protein is CAWSRGQRTFEETQYF.

The rearrangement uses TRBV7-2 and TRBJ2-3; 13 bases are a match to TRBD2. V lost 5 bases to trimming and J lost 3 bases; unmatched junction nucleotides: 5. The CDR3 runs 16 residues. The germline CDR1 and CDR2 sequences are SGHTA and FQGNSA. The CDR3 loop reads CASSRTSGSRTDTQYF. DNA for the CDR3: TGTGCCAGCAGCAGGACTAGCGGGAGTAGGACAGATACGCAGTATTTT.

This clone showed up just once. The chain recombines TRBV10-3 with TRBJ2-7, with 8 bases fitting TRBD2. The junction had 9 bases not matched to a gene; V was cut back by 4 bases and J by 4 bases. CDR1 and CDR2 (germline): ENHRY, SYGVKD. The CDR3 spans 15 residues. Here the CDR3 DNA reads TGTGCCATCAGTGGTCCCTTCGGGAGGGGATACGAGCAGTACTTC. It encodes CAISGPFGRGYEQYF.

CDR3 coding DNA: TGTGCCAGCAGCGTACAGGGTTCGGCGGCCGGGGAGCTGTTTTTT. Protein product: CASSVQGSAAGELFF. This sequence joins TRBV7-9 and TRBJ2-2, with a tentative D call TRBD1 (6 bases). In germline, CDR1 is SEHNR, CDR2 FQNEAQ (reference sequence). The ends were cut back, 5 bases at V and 6 bases at J, with 16 bases in the middle. This CDR3 has 15 amino acids.

This chain links TRBV9 with TRBJ2-7, with 8 bases that match TRBD2. The CDR3 runs 15 residues. The V gene end was trimmed by 1 base and the J gene end by 2 bases; junction bases not matched to a gene: 5. Germline CDR1 SGDLS, CDR2 YYNGEE. The CDR3 nucleotides read TGTGCCAGCAGCGTATCGCGGGAGGCCCCCTACGAGCAGTACTTC. Its protein product is CASSVSREAPYEQYF. Combining the CDR3 with reference TRBV9 and TRBJ2-7 gives the whole variable domain DSGVTQTPKHLITATGQRVTLRCSPRSGDLSVYWYQQSLDQGLQFLIQYYNGEERAKGNILERFSAQQFPDLHSELNLSSLELGDSALYFCASSVSREAPYEQYFGPGTRLTVT.

This clone was seen just once. The genes are TRBV9 and TRBJ2-1, with D unresolved. Germline V gene sequence: CDR1 SGDLS, CDR2 YYNGEE. The CDR3 is 14 amino acids. V was trimmed by 0 bases and J by 9 bases, leaving 13 bases between them. CDR3 amino acids: CASSVAPWSSEQFF. CDR3 coding DNA: TGTGCCAGCAGCGTAGCCCCATGGAGCAGTGAGCAGTTCTTC. The full variable domain, with the rest looked up from reference TRBV9 and TRBJ2-1, is DSGVTQTPKHLITATGQRVTLRCSPRSGDLSVYWYQQSLDQGLQFLIQYYNGEERAKGNILERFSAQQFPDLHSELNLSSLELGDSALYFCASSVAPWSSEQFFGPGTRLTVL.

The genes are TRBV10-1 and TRBJ1-1; D is undetermined. This CDR3 region has 14 residues. Germline assignment: CDR1 WNHNN and CDR2 SYGVQD (reference sequence). V gave up 4 bases and J gave up 0 bases, with 9 bases separating them. CDR3 in DNA: TGCGCCAGCAGTGCCGGCAGCTTGAACACTGAAGCTTTCTTT. This codes for CASSAGSLNTEAFF.

The sample holds a few counts of this clone. The chain carries TRBV7-2 and TRBJ2-5, with D possibly being TRBD1 (6 bases). V gave up 2 bases and J gave up 5 bases, with 18 bases separating them. The CDR3 sequence is 16 residues long. Germline V lookup: CDR1 SGHTA, CDR2 FQGNSA. CDR3 protein: CASSLSGATNPETQYF. CDR3 nucleotide sequence: TGTGCCAGCAGCTTATCAGGGGCAACGAATCCGGAGACCCAGTACTTC.

The J gene is TRBJ2-5, the V gene TRBV19, with D possibly being TRBD1 (5 bases). Per germline, CDR1 LNHDA and CDR2 SQIVND (reference sequence). The CDR3 covers 14 residues. The ends were cut back, 5 bases at V and 5 bases at J, with 15 bases in the middle. The CDR3 loop reads CASSPRQTRETQYF. DNA for the CDR3: TGTGCCAGTAGTCCCAGACAGACCCGGGAGACCCAGTACTTC.

The chain has TRBV30 and TRBJ1-5; the match to TRBD1 covers 7 bases. Germline V gene lookup returns CDR1 GTSNPN and CDR2 SVGIG (reference sequence). J lost 5 bases, V lost 3 bases, and 10 bases had no gene match. The CDR3 is made up of 15 amino acids. CDR3 residues: CAWSRGQGVDQPQHF. As DNA, the CDR3 is TGTGCCTGGAGCCGGGGGCAGGGGGTGGATCAGCCCCAGCATTTT. Full variable domain (remainder filled in from reference TRBV30 and TRBJ1-5): SQTIHQWPATLVQPVGSPLSLECTVEGTSNPNLYWYRQAAGRGLQLLFYSVGIGQISSEVPQNLSASRPQDRQFILSSKKLLLSDSGFYLCAWSRGQGVDQPQHFGDGTRLSIL.